Shown below are 23 T cell receptor beta chains from a single sample sequenced in a study of CD8+CD57+ T cells in acquired aplastic anemia. CD8+CD57+ cell expansion had been shown by flow cytometry in patients chosen for sequencing. TCR beta VDJ and CDR3 profiling used genomic DNA as template. TCRdb re-called the reads through MiXCR, storing one row per CDR3 protein. Among 250,000 to 300,000 distinct CDR3 sequences listed, about 50% were seen once. Sequenced input: sorted CD4+, CD8+, or CD8+CD57+ T cells (not recorded which) from PBMCs. The receptors here all came from a human donor with aplastic anemia.

This clonotype came up many times. The chain uses TRBV6-5 and TRBJ1-1; D uncertain. V was clipped by 2 bases and J by 1 base, with 11 bases between them. Germline V gene sequence: CDR1 MNHEY, CDR2 SVGAGI. The CDR3 contains 15 residues. As DNA, the CDR3 is TGTGCCAGCAGTTACGATTATGATCCGAACACTGAAGCTTTCTTT. It yields the protein CASSYDYDPNTEAFF.

CDR3 region: CATPRVAEDTQHF. The CDR3 nucleotides are TGTGCCACGCCTAGGGTAGCGGAAGATACGCAGCATTTT. J is TRBJ2-3 and V is TRBV2; the D is unclear. The J call may be in error: the DNA end matches TRBJ1-5 better. The length of the CDR3 is 13 residues. Germline V gene lookup returns CDR1 SNHLY and CDR2 FYNNEI.

On this clonotype: Given the absence of the conserved phenylalanine or tryptophan at the CDR3 end, a read error is likely. Because the CDR3's place on the DNA is in doubt, the DNA is left out and the CDR3 is given as listed by TCRdb. The V and J genes are TRBV7-9 and TRBJ2-6. Germline V gene data show CDR1 as SEHNR and CDR2 as FQNEAQ (reference sequence). Counting both end residues, the CDR3 totals 8 amino acids. The chain's CDR3 is CASSPQTS.

The V call is TRBV2, the J call TRBJ2-5, with no clear D. CDR1 is SNHLY and CDR2 is FYNNEI in the germline V gene. V was cut by 1 base and J by 4 bases, with 16 bases left in between. The CDR3 covers 16 residues. CDR3 region: CASSEGSGTVGETQYF. As DNA, the CDR3 is TGTGCCAGCAGTGAAGGCTCGGGCACTGTAGGAGAGACCCAGTACTTC.

The table lists this clonotype with a few counts. This rearrangement joins TRBV6-4 to TRBJ2-5; 7 positions agree with TRBD1. This CDR3 has 12 amino acids. Germline V gene sequence: CDR1 MRHNA, CDR2 SNTAGT. Losses at the gene ends were 6 bases for V and 4 bases for J; bases not matched to a gene: 2. The CDR3 protein is CASRTGPETQYF. The CDR3 bases are TGTGCCAGCAGGACAGGGCCAGAGACCCAGTACTTC.

This chain joins TRBV14 and TRBJ2-1; no firm D call. The V gene lost 4 bases and the J gene lost 6 bases, with 7 bases spanning the gap. Germline assignment: CDR1 SGHDN and CDR2 FVKESK. This CDR3 has 12 residues. CDR3 sequence reads: CASSPRRNEQFF. The CDR3 nucleotides read TGTGCCAGCAGCCCCCGTCGCAATGAGCAGTTCTTC. Full variable domain (missing parts from reference TRBV14 and TRBJ2-1): EAGVTQFPSHSVIEKGQTVTLRCDPISGHDNLYWYRRVMGKEIKFLLHFVKESKQDESGMPNNRFLAERTGGTYSTLKVQPAELEDSGVYFCASSPRRNEQFFGPGTRLTVL.

This clonotype was seen at least ten times. CDR3 in DNA: TGTGCCAGCAGCAAAAGTTTCCCTAGCGGGGATGGGGCCAAAAACATTCAGTACTTC. Amino acid sequence: CASSKSFPSGDGAKNIQYF. The chain combines TRBV7-2 with TRBJ2-4; 9 bases fit TRBD2. The CDR3 is 19 residues long. CDR1 and CDR2 from the germline V gene are SGHTA and FQGNSA. The junction had 15 bases not matched to a gene; V was cut back by 5 bases and J by 1 base.

The chain is built from TRBV20-1 and TRBJ2-7; the match to TRBD1 covers 7 bases. This CDR3 is built from 12 residues. V lost 2 bases and J lost 3; bases outside the gene matches: 1. CDR1 and CDR2 from the germline V gene are DFQATT and SNEGSKA (reference sequence). The CDR3 nucleotides are TGCAGTGCTAGAAGGGGGCTCTACGAGCAGTACTTC. Its protein product is CSARRGLYEQYF.

The rearrangement uses TRBV9 and TRBJ2-5; 8 positions agree with TRBD1. The length of the CDR3 is 14 residues. Germline V gene data show CDR1 as SGDLS and CDR2 as YYNGEE. V trimming: 3 bases; J trimming: 4 bases; junction bases outside the gene matches: 5. CDR3 coding DNA: TGTGCCAGCAGCGCCCGGACAGGGAGAGAGACCCAGTACTTC. It yields the protein CASSARTGRETQYF.

This clonotype came up many times. The chain carries TRBV6-1 and TRBJ1-2, with D hard to call. The length of the CDR3 is 13 residues. Trimming left V 4 bases short and J 5 bases short, with 11 bases between. Per germline, CDR1 MNHNS and CDR2 SASEGT. Here the CDR3 DNA reads TGTGCCAGCAGTGTGGAGGATCTATATGGCTACACCTTC. Encoded protein: CASSVEDLYGYTF.

This clonotype was seen a handful of times. V is TRBV10-3 and J is TRBJ1-1; TRBD1 is a possible D gene (6 bases). Germline V gene data show CDR1 as ENHRY and CDR2 as SYGVKD. CDR3 length equals 13 residues. V was clipped by 10 bases and J by 0 bases, with 12 bases between them. CDR3 DNA sequence: TGTGCCACCAGGGGCGGTATGAACACTGAAGCTTTCTTT. Translating gives CATRGGMNTEAFF.

The CDR3 DNA reads as TGCAGTGCTAGACCCCGGACGGTGAACACTGAAGCTTTCTTT. This translates into CSARPRTVNTEAFF. V and J are TRBV20-1 and TRBJ1-1; D remains unclear. Germline V CDR1 and CDR2: DFQATT, SNEGSKA (reference sequence). V was pared by 2 bases and J by 0 bases, with 10 bases between. The CDR3 sequence is 14 residues long.

This clonotype came up many times. The genes are TRBV5-1 and TRBJ2-3, with 12 bases fitting TRBD2. The V gene's germline CDR1 is SGHRS and CDR2 YFSETQ. Trimming cost V 4 bases and J 5 bases; bases outside gene matches: 11. CDR3 length: 17 residues. The CDR3 loop is CASSVQTSGGPRDTQYF. Written as DNA, the CDR3 is TGCGCCAGCAGCGTACAGACTAGCGGGGGACCAAGAGATACGCAGTATTTT.

The table lists this clonotype with many counts. The chain couples TRBV4-2 to TRBJ2-3, with D maybe TRBD2 (6 bases). CDR3 length: 15 residues. V lost 2 bases and J 10 bases, leaving 19 bases between the germline ends. CDR1 and CDR2 (germline): LGHNA, YNFKEQ. The CDR3 here is CASSQTSPELAPQYF. The CDR3 coding sequence is TGTGCCAGCAGCCAAACATCCCCGGAACTAGCTCCGCAGTATTTT.

This clonotype appeared many times. CDR3 in amino acids: CASSGQDRGYEQYF. The DNA for the CDR3 is TGTGCCAGCAGCGGGCAGGATCGGGGCTACGAGCAGTACTTC. The rearrangement uses TRBV6-5 and TRBJ2-7; D is perhaps TRBD2 (5 bases). Between the trimmed V and J ends, which lost 6 bases and 3 bases, there was a span of 15 bases. This CDR3 has 14 residues. Germline V lookup: CDR1 MNHEY, CDR2 SVGAGI.

The sample holds many counts of this clonotype. This chain connects TRBV10-2 to TRBJ2-3; TRBD2 matches 7 bases. The CDR3 runs to 15 residues. With V trimmed by 0 bases and J by 6 bases, 6 bases remained unmatched. Germline lookup yields CDR1 WSHSY and CDR2 SAAADI. The CDR3 sequence is CASSESLSGMDTQYF. The DNA of the CDR3 is TGCGCCAGCAGTGAGTCTCTCAGCGGGATGGATACGCAGTATTTT.

The chain is built from TRBV24-1 and TRBJ1-2; a weak D match, TRBD1 (5 bases). V lost 2 bases and J lost 0, with 15 bases in between. CDR3 length equals 17 residues. Per the germline V gene, CDR1 is KGHDR and CDR2 is SFDVKD. The CDR3 reads CATSDSSPGVANYGYTF. CDR3 DNA sequence: TGTGCCACCAGTGATTCCTCCCCGGGGGTGGCTAACTATGGCTACACCTTC.

The rearrangement links TRBV7-2 to TRBJ2-7; D unclear. V lost 5 bases and J 7 bases, leaving 12 bases between the germline ends. In germline, CDR1 is SGHTA, CDR2 FQGNSA. This CDR3 is built from 12 residues. In DNA, the CDR3 is TGTGCCAGCAGCCAATACCTACGAGAGCAGTACTTC. Encoded protein: CASSQYLREQYF.

Many counts were recorded for this clonotype. The gene calls are TRBV6-5 and TRBJ1-5; TRBD1 might be the D (5 bases). CDR1 MNHEY and CDR2 SVGAGI come from the germline V gene. The V end was cut by 0 bases, the J end by 3 bases, with 9 bases between. The CDR3 sequence is 15 residues long. Here the CDR3 reads CASSYSPGANQPQHF. In nucleotides, the CDR3 is TGTGCCAGCAGTTACTCACCCGGGGCCAATCAGCCCCAGCATTTT.

The gene calls are TRBV5-1 and TRBJ1-5; possibly TRBD1 for D (5 bases). Germline V gene data show CDR1 as SGHRS and CDR2 as YFSETQ. CDR3 length equals 15 residues. V shed 10 bases and J shed 2 bases, with 19 bases lying between them. CDR3 in DNA: TGCGCCGGCCGCGTGAGGGGTAGGTGCAATCAGCCCCAGCATTTT. This gives the protein CAGRVRGRCNQPQHF.

This clonotype was counted between two and nine times. The chain carries TRBV27 and TRBJ2-1, with D possibly TRBD1 on 6 matching bases. This CDR3 has 15 amino acids. V gave up 5 bases and J gave up 1 base, with 12 bases separating them. Germline V gives CDR1 MNHEY, CDR2 SMNVEV (reference sequence). The CDR3, as DNA: TGTGCCAGCAGTATAAGGGACATTTCCTACAATGAGCAGTTCTTC. Residues: CASSIRDISYNEQFF.

The genes are TRBV19 and TRBJ2-5; D is possibly TRBD1 (6 bases). Germline V lookup: CDR1 LNHDA, CDR2 SQIVND (reference sequence). The CDR3 consists of 15 residues. The V end was cut by 5 bases, the J end by 4 bases, with 17 bases between. The CDR3 sequence is CASSLGHQLRETQYF. The CDR3 bases are TGTGCCAGTAGTTTGGGACACCAACTCCGAGAGACCCAGTACTTC.

The rearrangement links TRBV20-1 to TRBJ2-7, with no clear D. The germline V gene has CDR1 DFQATT and CDR2 SNEGSKA (reference sequence). Trimming removed 5 bases from V and 2 bases from J, with 13 bases in between. This CDR3 contains 13 residues. The CDR3 nucleotides read TGCAGTGCTCCGAGTCCCAGGACCTACGAGCAGTACTTC. Protein product: CSAPSPRTYEQYF.